The next 13 T cell receptor beta chains were all read from a single sample in a study of T-cell memory formation after mild COVID-19 (dated by TCRdb to the early 2020s). Receptor amplification or capture employed 5' RACE. Sequencing took place on an Illumina NovaSeq 6000. Starting from the raw public reads, TCRdb applied fastp trimming at Q25, assembled clones with MiXCR and retained in-frame beta chains. Each CDR3 protein gets just one entry, which takes the most common genes and DNA from the rows behind it. Within this sample are around 320,000 distinct CDR3 sequences, with around 30% of them counted one time only. The top ten hold roughly 12% of the sample. The specimen was PBMCs or a T cell subset sorted from them (not recorded which). The receptors derive from an adult woman who had mild COVID-19 (a few samples of this study predate the infection). The sample titles of this study are shuffled in the database, so cell type and time point are left out; the donor was told from shared clones.

This clonotype was picked up a small number of times. CDR3 in amino acids: CASSLGSETQYF. DNA of the CDR3: TGTGCCAGCAGCTTAGGATCAGAGACCCAGTACTTC. The chain joins TRBV7-9 to TRBJ2-5; D is ambiguous. The V end was cut by 1 base, the J end by 4 bases, with 4 bases between. Germline CDR1 SEHNR, CDR2 FQNEAQ (reference sequence). The CDR3 is 12 residues long.

The J gene is TRBJ2-3, the V gene TRBV29-1, with 10 bases lining up with TRBD2. Germline lookup yields CDR1 SQVTM and CDR2 ANQGSEA. The J segment lost 1 base and the V segment lost 7 bases, leaving 2 bases of the junction unmatched. The CDR3 runs to 13 residues. Here the CDR3 DNA reads TGCAGCGCCGGGACTAGCGGCACAGATACGCAGTATTTT. Encoded protein: CSAGTSGTDTQYF.

CDR3 residues: CATSRRDRDEQYF. CDR3 nucleotide sequence: TGTGCCACCAGCAGAAGAGACAGGGACGAGCAGTACTTC. The rearrangement uses TRBV15 and TRBJ2-7; 7 nucleotides agree with TRBD1. Germline values: CDR1 LNHNV, CDR2 YYDKDF (reference sequence). The CDR3 covers 13 residues. J was trimmed by 5 bases and V by 2 bases; bases with no gene match: 3.

This sequence joins TRBV7-9 and TRBJ2-5, with D perhaps TRBD1 or TRBD2 (6 bases each). Germline V lookup: CDR1 SEHNR, CDR2 FQNEAQ (reference sequence). The germline V and J ends were trimmed by 8 bases and 4 bases, with 17 bases remaining between them. This CDR3 is built from 14 residues. DNA for the CDR3: TGTGCCAGCTCGGCAGGGGTGGGAGGAGAGACCCAGTACTTC. Protein sequence: CASSAGVGGETQYF.

The chain carries TRBV20-1 and TRBJ1-1; TRBD1 is a possible D gene (5 bases). V gave up 2 bases and J gave up 8 bases, with 12 bases separating them. Germline V gives CDR1 DFQATT, CDR2 SNEGSKA (reference sequence). The CDR3 is 12 amino acids. The CDR3 region is CSARNGGFEAFF. CDR3 in DNA: TGCAGTGCTAGAAATGGGGGTTTCGAAGCTTTCTTT.

The genes are TRBV7-3 and TRBJ1-2, with D possibly being TRBD1 (5 bases). The CDR3 runs 15 residues. The V and J ends lost 2 bases and 4 bases respectively, with 14 bases between them. Germline assignment: CDR1 SGHTA and CDR2 FQGTGA. The CDR3 sequence is CASSLGAGSVYGYTF. The DNA for the CDR3 is TGTGCCAGCAGCTTAGGGGCAGGGAGTGTCTATGGCTACACCTTC.

This clonotype was recorded a few times. The V gene is TRBV4-3, the J gene TRBJ2-3; D gene ambiguous. The germline V gene encodes CDR1 LGHNA and CDR2 YSLEER. V lost 0 bases, J lost 6 bases, and 13 bases lay in between. This CDR3 contains 15 residues. CDR3 nucleotide sequence: TGCGCCAGCAGCCAAGATTTACTCTCCCCGGATACGCAGTATTTT. This gives the protein CASSQDLLSPDTQYF.

This chain connects TRBV20-1 to TRBJ2-7; TRBD1 or TRBD2 may be the D gene (5 bases each). This CDR3 contains 14 residues. The germline V and J ends were trimmed by 5 bases and 7 bases, with 21 bases remaining between them. Germline CDR1 reads DFQATT; CDR2 reads SNEGSKA (reference sequence). CDR3 DNA sequence: TGCAGTGCTCCGCCGGGACGGCGTCCGGGGGAGCAGTACTTC. Encoded protein: CSAPPGRRPGEQYF.

The chain links TRBV20-1 to TRBJ2-1; 12 bases fit TRBD2. The CDR3 loop spans 17 amino acids. Germline-derived CDR1 and CDR2 are DFQATT and SNEGSKA (reference sequence). V was clipped by 0 bases and J by 2 bases; unmatched bases: 5. The CDR3 protein is CSARDFRTSGTYNEQFF. The CDR3 coding sequence is TGCAGTGCTAGAGATTTTCGGACTAGCGGGACCTACAATGAGCAGTTCTTC.

This clonotype was counted a few times. The chain uses TRBV5-1 and TRBJ2-7; D perhaps matches TRBD1 (6 bases). The CDR3 covers 16 residues. Trimming removed 2 bases from V and 0 bases from J, with 15 bases in between. CDR1 is SGHRS and CDR2 is YFSETQ in the germline V gene. CDR3 protein: CASSFGQGQISYEQYF. The CDR3 DNA reads TGCGCCAGCAGCTTTGGCCAAGGACAGATCTCCTACGAGCAGTACTTC.

The chain joins TRBV5-1 to TRBJ2-3; 7 bases align to TRBD1. The V segment lost 2 bases and the J segment 0 bases; nucleotides outside the gene matches: 3. Germline V CDR1 and CDR2: SGHRS, YFSETQ. The CDR3 totals 15 residues. CDR3 loop: CASSLQGYSTDTQYF. In nucleotides, the CDR3 is TGCGCCAGCAGCTTACAGGGGTATAGCACAGATACGCAGTATTTT.

This clonotype was counted many times. The J gene is TRBJ2-5, the V gene TRBV25-1; D possibly matches TRBD1 or TRBD2 (5 bases each). The CDR3 is made up of 14 amino acids. The germline V gene has CDR1 MGHDK and CDR2 SYGVNS. V shed 4 bases and J shed 5 bases, with 14 bases lying between them. CDR3 amino acids: CASSVFGTSETQYF. In DNA form, the CDR3 reads TGTGCCAGCAGTGTCTTCGGGACCTCGGAGACCCAGTACTTC.

This chain links TRBV10-3 with TRBJ2-3; 11 nucleotides align to TRBD2. Looked up from germline, CDR1 is ENHRY and CDR2 is SYGVKD. The length of the CDR3 is 17 residues. Unmatched junction bases numbered 11, after V lost 6 bases and J lost 3 bases. CDR3 sequence (DNA): TGTGCCATCAGCCCTACTAGCGGGAGACGGAGTACAGATACGCAGTATTTT. It specifies CAISPTSGRRSTDTQYF.